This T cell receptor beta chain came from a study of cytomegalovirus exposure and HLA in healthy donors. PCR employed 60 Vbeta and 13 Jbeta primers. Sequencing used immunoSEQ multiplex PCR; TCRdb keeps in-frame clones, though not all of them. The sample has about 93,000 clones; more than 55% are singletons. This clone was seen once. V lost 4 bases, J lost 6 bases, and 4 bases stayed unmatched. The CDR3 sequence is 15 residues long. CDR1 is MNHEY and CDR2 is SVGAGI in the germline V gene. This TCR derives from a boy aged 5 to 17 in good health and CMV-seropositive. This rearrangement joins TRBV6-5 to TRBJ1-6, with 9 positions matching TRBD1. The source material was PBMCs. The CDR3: CASSWDRDPNSPLHF. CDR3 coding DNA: TGTGCCAGCAGTTGGGACAGGGATCCTAATTCACCCCTCCACTTT.